This entry describes one T cell receptor beta chain. As yet, its antigen is unknown. This sample is part of a study of T cells after posttransplantation cyclophosphamide. Study-wide results and limits: Blood and skin or GI T cell repertoires showed limited TRB overlap. Donor CD8+ memory clones often dominated recipient blood repertoires at later times.

Unmatched junction bases numbered 7, after V lost 1 base and J lost 9 bases. There are 15 residues in the CDR3. From germline, CDR1 is SGHRS and CDR2 YFSETQ. Method: immunoSEQ multiplex PCR; TCRdb's copy keeps in-frame clones and lacks some. Here the sample spans 15,000 to 20,000 clones, around 68% being singletons. Treatment was busulfan-fludarabine conditioning, a marrow graft, and cyclophosphamide on days +3 and +4. Sequencing was performed on PBMCs, taken after an allogeneic stem cell transplant with post-transplant cyclophosphamide. This sequence was found in a young adult male patient who received an allogeneic stem cell transplant from a related donor, was CMV-positive, and had acute GVHD only. Certain T cells may be donor cells from the graft. The chain joins TRBV5-1 to TRBJ1-6; 7 bases are shared with TRBD1. The CDR3 DNA sequence: TGCGCCAGCAGCTTGATGACAGGGATGGGTTCACCCCTCCACTTT. It specifies CASSLMTGMGSPLHF.